This TCR beta chain was recovered during a study of PD-1 blockade in classical Hodgkin lymphoma. As concerns this clone: What it binds is not known.

Each and every patient relapsed after autologous stem cell transplantation, and patients got differing brentuximab vedotin exposure. Overall study findings and caveats: Significant TCR diversity gains by C4D1 occurred in CD4+ but not CD8+ cells. Repertoire differences lack defined causes, possibly disease activity or prior therapy. The diversity seen at baseline in complete responders resembled that of newly diagnosed patients.

Profiled with immunoSEQ multiplex PCR; TCRdb holds only in-frame clones, not every one. This sample carries about 62,000 clones, 70% to 90% of them seen once, and the ten largest clones take about 12%. The CDR3 contains 11 residues. The germline gives CDR1 SGDLS, CDR2 YYNGEE. The V end lost 7 bases, the J end lost 3 bases, and 8 bases lay between the germline ends. The chain joins TRBV9 to TRBJ2-7; D ambiguous. The input for sequencing was peripheral blood mononuclear cells (PBMCs), taken at baseline. The receptor was isolated from a human donor with classical Hodgkin lymphoma. The CDR3 DNA follows: TGTGCCAGCGCGTCGGACTACGAGCAGTACTTC. This translates into CASASDYEQYF.